The clone carrying this T cell receptor beta chain was found once. The antigen is undetermined. TCRdb reanalysed the reads using MiXCR and keeps one entry per CDR3 protein. Of 310,000 or so distinct CDR3 sequences listed, 20% to 25% are singletons. These data come from a study of T cell repertoires in cytomegalovirus infection. Study observations and caveats: Cumulative frequency of public TCR beta families picked out carriers of CMV plus the relevant HLA. CMV-specific HLA-C-restricted TCR beta clonotypes dominated the ex vivo response.

The CDR3 spans 14 residues. V was pared by 9 bases and J by 2 bases, with 18 bases between. Looked up from germline, CDR1 is SGHRS and CDR2 is YFSETQ. This clonotype was sampled from a human donor in good health (CMV status not recorded). Some clones in this sample may be carry-over from other donors' samples. The chain uses TRBV5-1 and TRBJ2-7; D unresolved. Sequenced here: cultured PBMCs, sampled from culture after CMV antigen stimulation. As DNA, the CDR3 is TGCGCCAACAGTTCCTGGACGGCTACCTACGAGCAGTACTTC. Amino acids: CANSSWTATYEQYF.